These 11 T cell receptor beta chains came from one sample sequenced in a study of blood T cells in healthy people across ages. Sample-barcoded 5' priming and a J-beta primer mix drove a second PCR of about 6 to 11 cycles. TCRdb itself ran the 5' RACE reads through MiXCR, one entry per CDR3 protein. Of nearly 800,000 distinct CDR3 sequences in the sample, approximately 53% were seen once. The specimen was blood. Receptor source: a man in his forties in good health.

This chain connects TRBV7-9 to TRBJ2-3; D uncertain. CDR3 length: 14 residues. V lost 3 bases to trimming and J lost 1 base, with 8 bases between them. CDR1 and CDR2 (germline): SEHNR, FQNEAQ (reference sequence). CDR3 in DNA: TGTGCCAGCAGCTTTGTTTTGGGCACAGATACGCAGTATTTT. Its protein is CASSFVLGTDTQYF. Filled out from reference TRBV7-9 and TRBJ2-3, the complete variable domain reads DTGVSQNPRHKITKRGQNVTFRCDPISEHNRLYWYRQTLGQGPEFLTYFQNEAQLEKSRLLSDRFSAERPKGSFSTLEIQRTEQGDSAMYLCASSFVLGTDTQYFGPGTRLTVL.

J is TRBJ2-5 and V is TRBV28; D is tentatively TRBD1 or TRBD2 (6 bases each). The V and J ends lost 6 bases and 2 bases respectively, with 19 bases between them. Germline assignment: CDR1 MDHEN and CDR2 SYDVKM. The CDR3 has 16 amino acids. CDR3 sequence: CASRGLDGTPQETQYF. The DNA of the CDR3 is TGTGCCAGCAGGGGACTTGACGGGACACCACAAGAGACCCAGTACTTC. Full variable domain (missing parts from reference TRBV28 and TRBJ2-5): DVKVTQSSRYLVKRTGEKVFLECVQDMDHENMFWYRQDPGLGLRLIYFSYDVKMKEKGDIPEGYSVSREKKERFSLILESASTNQTSMYLCASRGLDGTPQETQYFGPGTRLLVL.

This rearrangement joins TRBV7-9 to TRBJ2-2; unclear D gene. Germline loops: CDR1 SEHNR, CDR2 FQNEAQ (reference sequence). The V and J ends lost 6 bases and 0 bases respectively, with 8 bases between them. The CDR3 loop spans 14 amino acids. The CDR3 DNA is TGTGCCAGCAGAGAACAAGCGAACACCGGGGAGCTGTTTTTT. It specifies CASREQANTGELFF.

This clonotype was found a few times. V gene TRBV7-2 combines with J gene TRBJ1-5; 8 bases line up with TRBD1. CDR1 SGHTA and CDR2 FQGNSA come from the germline V gene. The CDR3 spans 14 residues. The ends lost 6 bases at V and 5 bases at J; junction bases unmatched: 6. The CDR3 reads CASRKQGGYQPQHF. The CDR3 region has the DNA TGTGCCAGCAGGAAACAGGGGGGTTATCAGCCCCAGCATTTT.

This chain links TRBV6-6 with TRBJ1-2; D not certain. This CDR3 region has 16 residues. Trimming removed 0 bases from V and 5 bases from J, with 16 bases in between. Germline V CDR1 and CDR2: MNHNY, SVGAGI (reference sequence). In DNA form, the CDR3 reads TGTGCCAGCAGTTACTCCGCCGGGTTAGGAGGGTATGGCTACACCTTC. It yields the protein CASSYSAGLGGYGYTF.

Only a few counts were recorded for this clonotype. The genes are TRBV15 and TRBJ2-5; the D is unclear. The DNA end favors TRBJ2-7, so the J call may be wrong. Germline loops: CDR1 LNHNV, CDR2 YYDKDF (reference sequence). The length of the CDR3 is 13 residues. The CDR3: CATSIGRNYEQYF. The CDR3, as DNA: TGTGCCACCAGCATCGGGCGGAACTACGAGCAGTACTTC.

For this clonotype: Given a much more abundant clone one base away, this may be a read error. The genes are TRBV7-9 and TRBJ2-1; 8 positions agree with TRBD1. CDR3 length: 15 amino acids. The germline V gene encodes CDR1 SEHNR and CDR2 FQNEAQ (reference sequence). CDR3 nucleotides: TGTACCAGCAGCTCCCACAGACAGGGGTCCAATGAGCAGTTCTTC. This sequence encodes CTSSSHRQGSNEQFF.

The rearrangement uses TRBV20-1 and TRBJ2-7, with TRBD1 as a possible D gene (6 bases). Matching the DNA end better, TRBJ2-5 makes the J call doubtful. The CDR3 is 13 residues long. CDR1 DFQATT and CDR2 SNEGSKA come from the germline V gene (reference sequence). The CDR3 region has the DNA TGCAGTGCTAGAGGACAGACAGGAAAGACCCAGTACTTC. Its protein is CSARGQTGKTQYF.

This chain links TRBV27 with TRBJ1-3; D unresolved. The CDR3 runs to 14 residues. Germline V gene data show CDR1 as MNHEY and CDR2 as SMNVEV (reference sequence). V gave up 2 bases and J gave up 3 bases, with 8 bases separating them. The CDR3 region is CASSLRAIGNTIYF. CDR3 nucleotides: TGTGCCAGCAGTTTAAGGGCCATTGGAAACACCATATATTTT.

As DNA, the CDR3 is TGTGCCAGCAGTGAAAATACCGGGGCCCCCTACGAGCAGTACTTC. Protein product: CASSENTGAPYEQYF. V gene TRBV6-1 combines with J gene TRBJ2-7; either TRBD1 or TRBD2 may supply D (5 bases each). Germline values: CDR1 MNHNS, CDR2 SASEGT. This CDR3 region has 15 residues. Trimming took 2 bases from V and 2 from J, leaving 13 bases between them.

Concerning this clonotype: At one end, the junction sequence differs from germline, possibly due to a read error. The chain has TRBV2 and TRBJ1-1; maybe TRBD1 (6 bases). Germline CDR1 SNHLY, CDR2 FYNNEI. The CDR3 has 16 amino acids. The CDR3 DNA follows: TGTACCAGCAGTGCACTCGGACAGAAGATGAACACTGAAGCTTTCTTT. Its translation: CTSSALGQKMNTEAFF.